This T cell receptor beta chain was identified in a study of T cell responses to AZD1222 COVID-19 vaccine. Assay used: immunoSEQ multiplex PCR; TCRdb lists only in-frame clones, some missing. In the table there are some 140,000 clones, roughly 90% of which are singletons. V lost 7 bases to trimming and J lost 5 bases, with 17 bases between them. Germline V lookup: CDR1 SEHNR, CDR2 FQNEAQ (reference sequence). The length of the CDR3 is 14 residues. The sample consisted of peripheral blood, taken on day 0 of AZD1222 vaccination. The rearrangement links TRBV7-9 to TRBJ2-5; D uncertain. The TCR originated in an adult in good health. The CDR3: CASTLGLGEETQYF. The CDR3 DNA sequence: TGTGCCAGCACTCTCGGGCTGGGTGAGGAGACCCAGTACTTC.